These 22 T cell receptor beta chains originate from one sample sequenced in a study of blood T cells in healthy people across ages. A second PCR, run for 7 to 11 cycles, used a sample-barcoded 5' primer plus a J-beta primer mix. One entry per CDR3 protein, called by TCRdb with MiXCR from the 5' RACE reads. The repertoire holds around 1.5 million distinct CDR3 sequences, roughly 64% seen once, with over 6.5% in the top ten. Material for sequencing was blood. These receptor sequences come from a man aged 18 to 30 in good health.

V is TRBV7-9 and J is TRBJ1-2; 9 bases are shared with TRBD1. V gave up 2 bases and J gave up 6 bases; unmatched junction bases: 4. The CDR3 totals 14 residues. Per germline, CDR1 SEHNR and CDR2 FQNEAQ (reference sequence). The CDR3 DNA follows: TGTGCCAGCAGCTTAACGACAGGGGGTGATGGCTACACCTTC. As protein: CASSLTTGGDGYTF.

V usage is TRBV29-1 and J usage is TRBJ2-3, with no clear D. The CDR3 totals 11 residues. Germline lookup yields CDR1 SQVTM and CDR2 ANQGSEA. The ends were cut back, 7 bases at V and 4 bases at J, with 9 bases in the middle. CDR3 sequence reads: CSAPESDTQYF. CDR3 DNA: TGCAGCGCCCCTGAGTCAGATACGCAGTATTTT.

The rearrangement uses TRBV6-5 and TRBJ2-1; 9 bases match TRBD2. V shed 0 bases and J 6 bases; nucleotides not matched to a gene: 3. The CDR3 is 15 residues long. In germline, CDR1 is MNHEY, CDR2 SVGAGI. CDR3 in amino acids: CASSYSVAGVNEQFF. The CDR3 DNA follows: TGTGCCAGCAGTTACTCTGTAGCGGGAGTCAATGAGCAGTTCTTC.

This chain uses TRBV25-1 with TRBJ2-5; D is tentatively TRBD1 or TRBD2 (6 bases each). Germline CDR1 and CDR2: MGHDK and SYGVNS. Trimming pared 3 bases from V and 2 bases from J, leaving 16 bases between. CDR3 length: 16 amino acids. The CDR3 is CASSDLIGGGQETQYF. DNA of the CDR3: TGTGCCAGCAGTGACCTCATTGGAGGGGGGCAAGAGACCCAGTACTTC.

CDR3 bases: TGCGCCAGCAGCTTGGTACTGAACTCTGGGGCCAACGTCCTGACTTTC. This sequence encodes CASSLVLNSGANVLTF. The rearrangement joins TRBV5-1 to TRBJ2-6; D is unresolved. The CDR3 has 16 residues. V lost 0 bases, J lost 0 bases, and 7 bases lay in between. CDR1 is SGHRS and CDR2 is YFSETQ in the germline V gene.

The rearrangement uses TRBV7-2 and TRBJ2-3, with 7 bases lining up with TRBD2. The J segment lost 4 bases and the V segment lost 0 bases, leaving 7 bases of the junction unmatched. The CDR3 extends over 16 amino acids. The germline V gene encodes CDR1 SGHTA and CDR2 FQGNSA. CDR3 coding DNA: TGTGCCAGCAGCTTAGCGCTAAGTGCGGGGGCAGATACGCAGTATTTT. It yields the protein CASSLALSAGADTQYF.

The chain has TRBV7-2 and TRBJ1-2; 7 bases line up with TRBD1. Germline V gene data show CDR1 as SGHTA and CDR2 as FQGNSA. V was clipped by 0 bases and J by 4 bases; unmatched bases: 8. This CDR3 region has 16 residues. The chain's CDR3 is CASSLALDRRSYGYTF. The CDR3 bases are TGTGCCAGCAGCTTAGCATTGGACAGGCGTTCCTATGGCTACACCTTC.

This clonotype came up once. The DNA of the CDR3 is TGTGCCAGCAGTATTGACACTCCCTCCTACAATGAGCAGTACTTC. This encodes CASSIDTPSYNEQYF. V usage is TRBV27 and J usage is TRBJ2-1, with D unresolved. The J call may be in error: the DNA end matches TRBJ2-7 better. CDR1 MNHEY and CDR2 SMNVEV come from the germline V gene (reference sequence). The CDR3 contains 15 residues.

In DNA, the CDR3 is TGCAGCCTCTGGACGGTTACCTACGAGCAGTACTTC. Residues: CSLWTVTYEQYF. The chain recombines TRBV20-1 with TRBJ2-7; D gene ambiguous. The germline V gene encodes CDR1 DFQATT and CDR2 SNEGSKA (reference sequence). The CDR3 is made up of 12 amino acids.

This clonotype has only a few counts. V and J are TRBV20-1 and TRBJ1-2; perhaps TRBD1 as D (5 bases). Trimming shortened V by 3 bases and J by 6 bases, and 20 bases separated the two germline ends. Per germline, CDR1 DFQATT and CDR2 SNEGSKA (reference sequence). The CDR3 loop spans 15 amino acids. The CDR3 DNA reads TGCAGTGCTAGCCCTCCCAGGGAGCCAGAGGATGGCTACACCTTC. Protein product: CSASPPREPEDGYTF.

J is TRBJ1-5 and V is TRBV4-2; D might be TRBD1 (6 bases). V was shortened by 2 bases and J by 5 bases, with 13 bases between the two germline ends. The germline V gene has CDR1 LGHNA and CDR2 YNFKEQ. The CDR3 extends over 15 amino acids. The CDR3 nucleotides read TGTGCCAGCAGCCAAATGGACGGGGGCCATCAGCCCCAGCATTTT. Amino acid sequence: CASSQMDGGHQPQHF.

Many counts were recorded for this clonotype. The chain combines TRBV6-2 or TRBV6-3 with TRBJ2-7, with a tentative D call TRBD2 (6 bases). The length of the CDR3 is 14 residues. Germline loops: CDR1 MNHEY, CDR2 SVGEGT. Trimming removed 3 bases from V and 6 bases from J, with 15 bases in between. CDR3: CASSYSGPPSEQYF. As DNA, the CDR3 is TGTGCCAGCAGTTATAGCGGACCCCCTTCCGAGCAGTACTTC.

The chain couples TRBV5-1 to TRBJ2-1, with 10 nucleotides matching TRBD2. CDR3 size: 14 residues. V gave up 3 bases and J gave up 8 bases; unmatched junction bases: 5. Germline V gene lookup returns CDR1 SGHRS and CDR2 YFSETQ. The CDR3 DNA reads TGCGCCAGCAGCTCAGCGGGGGGGCAGGATGAGCAGTTCTTC. The encoded protein is CASSSAGGQDEQFF.

V and J are TRBV14 and TRBJ1-1; 7 nucleotides match TRBD1. The CDR3 is 14 amino acids. With 4 bases clipped from V and 3 bases from J, the junction kept 5 bases outside the gene matches. The germline CDR1 and CDR2 sequences are SGHDN and FVKESK. CDR3 protein: CASSPQGYYTEAFF. The CDR3 bases are TGTGCCAGCAGCCCACAGGGGTATTACACTGAAGCTTTCTTT.

This clonotype has just one count. This sequence joins TRBV4-2 and TRBJ1-4; D ambiguous. CDR3 length equals 15 residues. Germline values: CDR1 LGHNA, CDR2 YNFKEQ. Between the trimmed V and J ends, which lost 4 bases and 7 bases, there was a span of 16 bases. This CDR3 reads CASSPRPGGFEKLFF. The CDR3 nucleotides read TGTGCCAGCAGCCCCCGACCCGGAGGATTTGAAAAACTGTTTTTT.

V is TRBV6-2 or TRBV6-3 and J is TRBJ2-3; D perhaps matches TRBD2 (6 bases). The CDR3 loop spans 15 amino acids. Trimming removed 5 bases from V and 1 base from J, with 13 bases in between. Germline V gives CDR1 MNHEY, CDR2 SVGEGT. CDR3 sequence reads: CASSLPSVRTDTQYF. CDR3 DNA: TGTGCCAGCAGTCTCCCTAGCGTCCGCACAGATACGCAGTATTTT.

V gene TRBV27 combines with J gene TRBJ2-1; 9 bases are a match to TRBD1. The DNA end lines up better with TRBJ2-7; the J call may be wrong. This CDR3 has 14 amino acids. Germline-derived CDR1 and CDR2 are MNHEY and SMNVEV (reference sequence). Written as DNA, the CDR3 is TGTGCCAGCAGAGGGGAGACAGGGGGTTACGAGCAGTACTTC. It specifies CASRGETGGYEQYF.

The chain carries TRBV5-6 and TRBJ2-1, with D perhaps matching TRBD2 (5 bases). Near its end, the DNA agrees better with TRBJ2-7, so the J call may be wrong. The CDR3 loop spans 13 amino acids. CDR1 is SGHDT, CDR2 YYEEEE, per germline. The CDR3 region is CASSFEQRAKQYF. CDR3 DNA: TGTGCCAGCAGCTTTGAACAGAGGGCAAAGCAGTACTTC.

This clonotype has a handful of counts. The rearrangement joins TRBV7-2 to TRBJ2-1, with no clear D. Trimming removed 5 bases at V and 2 bases at J, with 13 bases between. Germline CDR1 is SGHTA and CDR2 is FQGNSA. This CDR3 has 15 amino acids. Written as DNA, the CDR3 is TGTGCCAGCAGCCTCCCAGGTAGAACCTACAATGAGCAGTTCTTC. This encodes CASSLPGRTYNEQFF.

The chain links TRBV15 to TRBJ1-1; D uncertain. Germline CDR1 is LNHNV and CDR2 is YYDKDF (reference sequence). Trimming stripped 4 bases from V and 4 bases from J, with 13 bases between. The CDR3 spans 14 residues. CDR3 in DNA: TGTGCCACCAGCACGGGAAGGGAGGGCACTGAAGCTTTCTTT. The encoded protein is CATSTGREGTEAFF.

The chain couples TRBV7-9 to TRBJ1-5; unclear D gene. Germline CDR1 reads SEHNR; CDR2 reads FQNEAQ (reference sequence). V dropped 5 bases and J dropped 6 bases, with 11 bases sitting between them. The CDR3 length is 13 residues. This chain's CDR3 is CASSPNAVQPQHF. DNA of the CDR3: TGTGCCAGCAGCCCTAACGCAGTTCAGCCCCAGCATTTT. The full variable domain, in which reference TRBV7-9 and TRBJ1-5 provide the parts outside the CDR3, is DTGVSQNPRHKITKRGQNVTFRCDPISEHNRLYWYRQTLGQGPEFLTYFQNEAQLEKSRLLSDRFSAERPKGSFSTLEIQRTEQGDSAMYLCASSPNAVQPQHFGDGTRLSIL.

This chain connects TRBV29-1 to TRBJ1-2, with D hard to call. Germline V CDR1 and CDR2: SQVTM, ANQGSEA. The CDR3 is made up of 14 amino acids. V dropped 3 bases and J dropped 2 bases, with 13 bases sitting between them. The DNA for the CDR3 is TGCAGCGTTGACTTCCGGGGATCAAACTATGGCTACACCTTC. This gives the protein CSVDFRGSNYGYTF.